These 20 T cell receptor beta chains originate from one sample sequenced in a study of Graves' ophthalmopathy and Graves' hyperthyroidism. Amplification from RNA transcripts yielded the TCR beta CDR3 regions. HTBI-primed RT-PCR formed the first round, and a multiplex PCR formed the second. One entry per CDR3 protein results from TCRdb running MiXCR on the multiplex PCR reads. The data hold some 250,000 distinct CDR3 sequences, with 40% to 50% observed a single time. The material sequenced was peripheral blood. The receptors come from an adult man with Graves' ophthalmopathy.

This clonotype has a handful of counts. The V gene is TRBV12-3 or TRBV12-4, the J gene TRBJ2-5; D is perhaps TRBD1 (5 bases). This CDR3 contains 12 residues. Trimming pared 6 bases from V and 5 bases from J, leaving 10 bases between. The CDR3 here is CASRISGETQYF. CDR3 DNA sequence: TGTGCCAGCAGGATCTCAGGGGAGACCCAGTACTTC.

This clonotype was counted a few times. The chain employs TRBV11-2 and TRBJ2-5; a weak D match, TRBD2 (5 bases). The last part of the DNA fits TRBJ2-7 better; the J call may be wrong. Germline-derived CDR1 and CDR2 are SGHAT and FQNNGV. CDR3 length equals 15 residues. CDR3 loop: CASSLLKGAHYEQYF. The DNA of the CDR3 is TGTGCCAGCAGCCTTCTTAAGGGAGCCCACTACGAGCAGTACTTC.

This clonotype was picked up one time. The rearrangement joins TRBV7-8 to TRBJ2-5; 12 bases agree with TRBD1. The CDR3 sequence is 15 residues long. Trimming removed 10 bases from V and 4 bases from J; junction bases left unmatched: 10. CDR1 is SGHVS and CDR2 is FQNEAQ in the germline V gene. The CDR3 sequence is CATGQGARSSETQYF. CDR3 sequence (DNA): TGTGCCACGGGACAGGGGGCCAGGAGTTCAGAGACCCAGTACTTC.

This clonotype came up many times. The chain links TRBV29-1 to TRBJ1-2, with TRBD1 matching over 8 bases. This CDR3 comprises 12 residues. Losses at the gene ends were 7 bases for V and 8 bases for J; bases not matched to a gene: 9. Germline CDR1 and CDR2: SQVTM and ANQGSEA. CDR3 sequence reads: CSAEDRAEGYTF. Here the CDR3 DNA reads TGCAGCGCCGAGGACAGGGCCGAAGGCTACACCTTC.

The chain is built from TRBV7-9 and TRBJ1-2; possible D gene TRBD1, 5 bases. Trimming cost V 5 bases and J 5 bases, with 21 bases left between them. The CDR3 is 16 amino acids. CDR1 is SEHNR and CDR2 is FQNEAQ in the germline V gene (reference sequence). CDR3 coding DNA: TGTGCCAGCAGCCTACTTCAGGGTGCGCACCTGTATGGCTACACCTTC. Translating it yields CASSLLQGAHLYGYTF.

V and J are TRBV9 and TRBJ2-7, with 8 bases that match TRBD2. The CDR3 loop spans 16 amino acids. The V gene's germline CDR1 is SGDLS and CDR2 YYNGEE. V shed 0 bases, J shed 6 bases, and the junction held 11 bases outside the gene matches. The CDR3 spells CASSVEPANGRGEQYF. The CDR3 DNA sequence: TGTGCCAGCAGCGTAGAACCGGCCAACGGGAGGGGCGAGCAGTACTTC.

J is TRBJ1-1 and V is TRBV7-3; D is ambiguous. The V and J ends lost 0 bases and 4 bases respectively, with 9 bases between them. CDR1 SGHTA and CDR2 FQGTGA come from the germline V gene. CDR3 length: 14 residues. The CDR3 sequence: CASSLTGSGTEAFF. As DNA, the CDR3 is TGTGCCAGCAGCTTAACGGGAAGCGGCACTGAAGCTTTCTTT.

This sequence joins TRBV7-9 and TRBJ1-3; D remains unclear. The V end was cut by 5 bases, the J end by 0 bases, with 8 bases between. The CDR3 is 14 amino acids. Germline values: CDR1 SEHNR, CDR2 FQNEAQ (reference sequence). The CDR3 DNA is TGTGCCAGCAGCCCGGGATTCTCTGGAAACACCATATATTTT. Amino acids: CASSPGFSGNTIYF.

This chain joins TRBV6-5 and TRBJ1-3, with D possibly being TRBD1 (5 bases). This CDR3 contains 15 residues. V shed 6 bases and J shed 4 bases, with 16 bases lying between them. Germline CDR1 and CDR2: MNHEY and SVGAGI. The CDR3 coding sequence is TGTGCCAGCAGCCCCCAGGGAGGGCTGGGAAACACCATATATTTT. The encoded protein is CASSPQGGLGNTIYF.

This clonotype was recorded once. V and J are TRBV29-1 and TRBJ1-2, with D uncertain. V was shortened by 4 bases and J by 3 bases, with 9 bases between the two germline ends. This CDR3 is built from 12 residues. Germline CDR1 and CDR2: SQVTM and ANQGSEA. CDR3 sequence (DNA): TGCAGCGTTGTACCCCAGGACTATGGCTACACCTTC. The encoded protein is CSVVPQDYGYTF.

This sequence joins TRBV20-1 and TRBJ1-4; weak D call: TRBD1 (8 bases). The J call may be faulty, since TRBJ2-3 better matches the DNA end. The germline CDR1 and CDR2 sequences are DFQATT and SNEGSKA (reference sequence). The CDR3 is 14 amino acids. The CDR3 loop is CSAPDRGGGNTQYF. CDR3 DNA sequence: TGCAGTGCTCCCGACAGGGGCGGGGGAAATACGCAGTATTTT.

The rearrangement links TRBV29-1 to TRBJ2-7; tentatively, D is TRBD2 (5 bases). The germline V gene encodes CDR1 SQVTM and CDR2 ANQGSEA. Trimming shortened V by 1 base and J by 3 bases, and 7 bases separated the two germline ends. The CDR3 is made up of 12 amino acids. CDR3 protein: CSVEVGSYEQYF. The CDR3 bases are TGCAGCGTTGAAGTTGGGAGCTACGAGCAGTACTTC.

V gene TRBV10-2 combines with J gene TRBJ2-2; 7 nucleotides match TRBD2. Germline loops: CDR1 WSHSY, CDR2 SAAADI. The CDR3 loop spans 16 amino acids. J was trimmed by 4 bases and V by 5 bases; bases with no gene match: 10. The CDR3 sequence is CASSSGRWEGTGELFF. DNA of the CDR3: TGCGCCAGCAGTTCAGGACGGTGGGAGGGCACCGGGGAGCTGTTTTTT.

This clonotype came up many times. V gene TRBV2 combines with J gene TRBJ2-2; D remains unclear. Trimming pared 4 bases from V and 4 bases from J, leaving 7 bases between. From germline, CDR1 is SNHLY and CDR2 FYNNEI. The CDR3 covers 13 residues. CDR3 loop: CASSGGSTGELFF. In DNA, the CDR3 is TGTGCCAGCAGTGGTGGCAGCACCGGGGAGCTGTTTTTT.

This clonotype was recorded at least ten times. This rearrangement joins TRBV10-3 to TRBJ1-2; D ambiguous. Trimming left V 7 bases short and J 0 bases short, with 12 bases between. From germline, CDR1 is ENHRY and CDR2 SYGVKD. The CDR3 has 14 residues. The CDR3 spells CAIIQKRANYGYTF. In DNA form, the CDR3 reads TGTGCCATCATCCAGAAGAGGGCTAACTATGGCTACACCTTC.

This clonotype has just a few counts. The chain links TRBV7-8 to TRBJ2-2, with TRBD1 identical over 7 bases. J gave up 7 bases and V 5 bases, and 7 bases lay outside the gene matches. Germline loops: CDR1 SGHVS, CDR2 FQNEAQ. The CDR3 is 14 residues long. The CDR3 DNA follows: TGTGCCAGCAGCCAAGGGGGCACCGGCGGGGAGCTGTTTTTT. Amino acids: CASSQGGTGGELFF.

This clonotype was detected only a few times. This sequence joins TRBV20-1 and TRBJ2-5; TRBD2 matches at 9 bases. The germline V gene encodes CDR1 DFQATT and CDR2 SNEGSKA (reference sequence). The V gene end was trimmed by 4 bases and the J gene end by 4 bases; junction bases not matched to a gene: 7. The CDR3 has 14 amino acids. The CDR3, as DNA: TGCAGTGCTATTAGCGGGGGCCGGGGAGAGACCCAGTACTTC. As protein: CSAISGGRGETQYF.

This chain joins TRBV10-3 and TRBJ2-7; tentatively, D is TRBD1 (6 bases). The germline V gene has CDR1 ENHRY and CDR2 SYGVKD. CDR3 length equals 14 residues. The V and J ends lost 10 bases and 6 bases respectively, with 22 bases between them. The CDR3 coding sequence is TGTGCCAGCTCATCTCGACAGGACTTCGGCGAGCAGTACTTC. Residues: CASSSRQDFGEQYF.

The genes are TRBV10-2 and TRBJ2-2, with 7 nucleotides matching TRBD2. Germline lookup yields CDR1 WSHSY and CDR2 SAAADI. With 6 bases clipped from V and 2 bases from J, the junction kept 12 bases outside the gene matches. The CDR3 contains 17 residues. In DNA form, the CDR3 reads TGCGCCAGCAGGGCGGATTGGCGGGGGAGAAACACCGGGGAGCTGTTTTTT. This sequence encodes CASRADWRGRNTGELFF.

The CDR3 protein is CASSWSVSYEQYF. The DNA for the CDR3 is TGTGCCAGTAGTTGGTCAGTATCATACGAGCAGTACTTC. The chain combines TRBV19 with TRBJ2-7; no firm D call. This CDR3 region has 13 residues. V lost 5 bases to trimming and J lost 4 bases, with 12 bases between them. Germline CDR1 reads LNHDA; CDR2 reads SQIVND (reference sequence).